This TCR beta chain was obtained from a study of cytomegalovirus exposure and HLA in healthy donors. Regarding the study as a whole: Reports showed the classifier diagnosing cytomegalovirus status with high specificity and sensitivity. TCR beta sequences reportedly predicted most subjects' HLA-A and HLA-B alleles accurately. An analysis done earlier found most TCR beta V segments productive about 90% or about 30% of the time. Rarity marked most TCR sequences, yet some public TCRs occurred in many donors.

CDR1 and CDR2 from the germline V gene are LNHDA and SQIVND (reference sequence). The V and J ends lost 9 bases and 5 bases respectively, with 17 bases between them. CDR3 length equals 14 residues. Primers included in the PCR were 60 Vbeta and 13 Jbeta primers. The repertoire was sequenced with immunoSEQ multiplex PCR; TCRdb's copy has only in-frame clones and lacks some. The sample comprises roughly 200,000 clones, around 88% of which are singletons, and around 0.3% rests with the top ten. This clone was picked up a small number of times. Its antigen is not identified. This chain joins TRBV19 and TRBJ1-5; possible D gene TRBD1, 6 bases. This clonotype originated in a woman in her twenties or thirties in good health and CMV-seronegative. The sequenced sample consisted of PBMCs. The CDR3 DNA follows: TGTGCCAGCACCACCGACAGGCTAGATCAGCCCCAGCATTTT. Protein: CASTTDRLDQPQHF.